This is a list of T cell receptor beta chains from one sample in a study of T cell repertoires in cytomegalovirus infection. TCRdb called the reads again in MiXCR, with one record for every CDR3 protein. The data hold under 800,000 distinct CDR3 sequences, with about 24% observed a single time. Material for sequencing was CD8+ T cells from PBMCs. Receptors were obtained from a human donor in good health (CMV status not recorded). Some clones in this sample may be carry-over from other donors' samples. Each CDR3 is given with its conserved first and last residue. Fields, in order: J gene, D gene, clone size, V gene, CDR3 DNA, CDR3 protein. The D gene is left open where the match is weak. Expanded clones are given a class, and other clones once, few, many or no size at all.

TRBJ1-1 | TRBD1 | many | TRBV7-2 | TGTGCCAGCAGCCATCGTCCCGGGACAGTGAACACTGAAGCTTTCTTT | CASSHRPGTVNTEAFF
TRBJ2-4 | TRBD1 | - | TRBV27 | TGTGCCAGCAGTAACGACAGGGGGTACATTCAGTACTTC | CASSNDRGYIQYF
TRBJ1-6 | - | once | TRBV20-1 | TGCAGTGCTAGTCTGGGAGTTCATTCACCCCTCCACTTT | CSASLGVHSPLHF
TRBJ1-6 | TRBD1 | many | TRBV28 | TGTGCCAGCAGTCTCAACCGGGACAGGGACTCCTATAATTCACCCCTCCACTTT | CASSLNRDRDSYNSPLHF
TRBJ1-1 | - | few | TRBV5-1 | TGCGCCAGCAGTGCCTGGAGCATGAACACTGAAGCTTTCTTT | CASSAWSMNTEAFF
TRBJ2-3 | - | many | TRBV6-2/TRBV6-3 | TGTGCCAGCAGTGCCTACCAGGATACGCAGTATTTT | CASSAYQDTQYF
TRBJ2-3 | TRBD1 | few | TRBV29-1 | TGCAGCGTCGCCGGACAGGAGCTCACAGATACGCAGTATTTT | CSVAGQELTDTQYF
TRBJ2-2 | - | few | TRBV6-2/TRBV6-3 | TGTGCCAGCAGTTTAGGAGTGTACAGGGTGGCGAACACCGGGGAGCTGTTTTTT | CASSLGVYRVANTGELFF
TRBJ2-2 | TRBD1 | - | TRBV20-1 | TGCAGTGCTATTGACAGGGCGGGCACCGGGGAGCTGTTTTTT | CSAIDRAGTGELFF
TRBJ2-2 | - | many | TRBV28 | TGTGCCAGCAAAAGGGACATTCCGAACACCGGGGAGCTGTTTTTT | CASKRDIPNTGELFF
TRBJ1-1 | - | few | TRBV12-3/TRBV12-4 | TGTGCCAGCAGTTTAGACGGGGGTGCCCGGACTGAAGCTTTCTTT | CASSLDGGARTEAFF
TRBJ1-4 | - | few | TRBV7-3 | TGTGCCAGCAGCCACGAAGTGGGCTTGGTTGCCCAAATTCTCCTCAATGAAAAACTGTTTTTT | CASSHEVGLVAQILLNEKLFF
TRBJ2-2 | - | many | TRBV7-9 | TGTGCCAGCAGCTTACGGGGGGCGGAAAACACCGGGGAGCTGTTTTTT | CASSLRGAENTGELFF
TRBJ2-3 | - | - | TRBV10-3 | TGTGCCATCAGTAGCACAGATACGCAGTATTTT | CAISSTDTQYF
TRBJ2-1 | - | many | TRBV7-2 | TGTGCCAGCAGCTTAGAAGCGTCCCTGTCAGATGCCTACAATGAGCAGTTCTTC | CASSLEASLSDAYNEQFF
TRBJ2-1 | - | - | TRBV4-2 | TGTGCCAGCAGCCAAGCGTACCCGGGACCAACCTACAATGAGCAGTTCTTC | CASSQAYPGPTYNEQFF
TRBJ1-2 | TRBD1 | few | TRBV29-1 | TGCAGCGTTATCTCCGGGACAGGGGGCGACTATGGCTACACCTTC | CSVISGTGGDYGYTF
TRBJ2-3 | - | - | TRBV28 | TGTGCCAGCAGTTTATTAGGCCCCAGGTCGAGGGATACGCAGTATTTT | CASSLLGPRSRDTQYF
TRBJ1-5 | TRBD1 | - | TRBV29-1 | TGCAGCGCGACCGGGACAGGGGCTGGTCAGCCCCAGCATTTT | CSATGTGAGQPQHF
TRBJ2-1 | TRBD2 | once | TRBV12-3/TRBV12-4 | TGTGCCAGCGGTCTACTAGCGGGGGGGCAGGGTGAGCAGTTCTTC | CASGLLAGGQGEQFF
TRBJ1-2 | - | - | TRBV12-3/TRBV12-4 | TGTGCCAGCAGTTATGGGACCGCCTACACCTTC | CASSYGTAYTF
TRBJ1-1 | - | - | TRBV27 | TGTGCCAGCAGTTTAGCCGGGACAATGAACACTGAAGCTTTCTTT | CASSLAGTMNTEAFF
TRBJ2-3 | - | few | TRBV18 | TGTGCCAGCTCACCGGCGCCTCTCGGCACAACAGATACGCAGTATTTT | CASSPAPLGTTDTQYF
TRBJ1-2 | TRBD1 | many | TRBV7-2 | TGTGCCAGCAGCTTAGCAGGGGGCGCACTGTCCTATGGCTACACCTTC | CASSLAGGALSYGYTF
TRBJ2-5 | TRBD2 | - | TRBV29-1 | TGCAGCGTATTTAGCGGGGGGGCCTGGGAGACCCAGTACTTC | CSVFSGGAWETQYF
TRBJ1-1 | - | - | TRBV20-1 | TGCAGTGCTAGAGGGGGAGTTAACACTGAAGCTTTCTTT | CSARGGVNTEAFF
TRBJ2-3 | - | once | TRBV14 | TGTGCCAGCAGCCCCCTGACTAGTTCAGGAGATACGCAGTATTTT | CASSPLTSSGDTQYF
TRBJ2-2 | TRBD1 | few | TRBV20-1 | TGCAGTGCAGGGTGGACAGGGACCAACACCGGGGAGCTGTTTTTT | CSAGWTGTNTGELFF